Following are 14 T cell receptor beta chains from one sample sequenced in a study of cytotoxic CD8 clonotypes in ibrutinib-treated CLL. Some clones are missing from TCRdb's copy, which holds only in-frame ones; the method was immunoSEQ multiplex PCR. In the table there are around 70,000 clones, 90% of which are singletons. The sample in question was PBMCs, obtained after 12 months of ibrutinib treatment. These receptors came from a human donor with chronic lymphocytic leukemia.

The CDR3 DNA reads as TGCGCCAGCAGCTTGGGGGGAATGGTGGGTCCGGGCCGCTACGAGCAGTACTTC. As protein: CASSLGGMVGPGRYEQYF. The chain carries TRBV5-1 and TRBJ2-7; D call uncertain. The germline V gene encodes CDR1 SGHRS and CDR2 YFSETQ. The CDR3 length is 18 residues. Trimming removed 0 bases from V and 3 bases from J, with 22 bases in between. Drawing the rest from reference TRBV5-1 and TRBJ2-7, the complete variable domain is KAGVTQTPRYLIKTRGQQVTLSCSPISGHRSVSWYQQTPGQGLQFLFEYFSETQRNKGNFPGRFSGRQFSNSRSEMNVSTLELGDSALYLCASSLGGMVGPGRYEQYFGPGTRLTVT.

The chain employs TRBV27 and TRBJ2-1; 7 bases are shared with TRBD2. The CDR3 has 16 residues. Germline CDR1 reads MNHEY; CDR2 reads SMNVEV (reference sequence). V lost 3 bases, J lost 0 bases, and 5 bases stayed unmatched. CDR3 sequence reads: CASSLGGSPSYNEQFF. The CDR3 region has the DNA TGTGCCAGCAGTTTGGGCGGGAGTCCCTCCTACAATGAGCAGTTCTTC.

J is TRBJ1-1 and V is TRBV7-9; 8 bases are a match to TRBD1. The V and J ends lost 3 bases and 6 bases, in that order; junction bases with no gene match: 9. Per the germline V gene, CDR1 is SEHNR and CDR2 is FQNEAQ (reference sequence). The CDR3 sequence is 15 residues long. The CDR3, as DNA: TGTGCCAGCAGCTTGCCGCCAGGGGGCTTCCCTGAAGCTTTCTTT. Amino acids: CASSLPPGGFPEAFF. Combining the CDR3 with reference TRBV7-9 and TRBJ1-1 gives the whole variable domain DTGVSQNPRHKITKRGQNVTFRCDPISEHNRLYWYRQTLGQGPEFLTYFQNEAQLEKSRLLSDRFSAERPKGSFSTLEIQRTEQGDSAMYLCASSLPPGGFPEAFFGQGTRLTVV.

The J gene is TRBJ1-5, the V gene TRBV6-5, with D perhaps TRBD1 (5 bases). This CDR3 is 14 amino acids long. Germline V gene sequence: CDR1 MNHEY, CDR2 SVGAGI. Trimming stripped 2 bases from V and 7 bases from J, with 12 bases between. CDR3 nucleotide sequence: TGTGCCAGCAGTTACGGGACCCCGGGGCAGCCCCAGCATTTT. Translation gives CASSYGTPGQPQHF.

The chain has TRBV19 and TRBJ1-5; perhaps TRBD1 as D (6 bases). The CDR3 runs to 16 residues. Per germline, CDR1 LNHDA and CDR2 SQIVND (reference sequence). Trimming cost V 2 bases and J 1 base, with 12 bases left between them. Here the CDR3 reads CASSIIRGFSNQPQHF. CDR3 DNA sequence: TGTGCCAGTAGTATAATCAGGGGTTTCAGCAATCAGCCCCAGCATTTT.

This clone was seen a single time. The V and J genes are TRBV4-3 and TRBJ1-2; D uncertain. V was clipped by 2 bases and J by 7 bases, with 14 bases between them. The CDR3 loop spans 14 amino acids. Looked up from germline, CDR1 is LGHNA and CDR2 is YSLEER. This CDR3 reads CASSQPGEWSGYTF. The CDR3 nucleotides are TGCGCCAGCAGCCAACCAGGCGAGTGGAGTGGCTACACCTTC.

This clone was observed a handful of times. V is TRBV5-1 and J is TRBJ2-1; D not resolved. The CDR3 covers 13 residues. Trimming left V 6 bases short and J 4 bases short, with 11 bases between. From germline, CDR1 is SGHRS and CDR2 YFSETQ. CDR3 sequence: CASNQDVYNEQFF. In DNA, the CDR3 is TGCGCCAGCAACCAGGACGTATACAATGAGCAGTTCTTC.

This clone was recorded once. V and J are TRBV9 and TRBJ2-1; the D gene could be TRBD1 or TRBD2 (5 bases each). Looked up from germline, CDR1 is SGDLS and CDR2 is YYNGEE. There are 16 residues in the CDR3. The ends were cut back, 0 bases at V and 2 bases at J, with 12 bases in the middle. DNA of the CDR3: TGTGCCAGCAGCGTAGCTCCCGGGGACGCCTACAATGAGCAGTTCTTC. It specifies CASSVAPGDAYNEQFF.

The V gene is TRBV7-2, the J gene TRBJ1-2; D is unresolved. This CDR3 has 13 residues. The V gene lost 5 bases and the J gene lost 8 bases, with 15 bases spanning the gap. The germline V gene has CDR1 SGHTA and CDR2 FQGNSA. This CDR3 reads CASSPYLSVGYTF. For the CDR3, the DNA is TGTGCCAGCAGCCCGTATTTGTCGGTGGGCTACACCTTC.

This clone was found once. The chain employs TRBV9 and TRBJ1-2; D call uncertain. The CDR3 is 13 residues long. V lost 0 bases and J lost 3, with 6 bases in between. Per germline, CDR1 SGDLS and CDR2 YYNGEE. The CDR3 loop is CASSVDMDYGYTF. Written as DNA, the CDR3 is TGTGCCAGCAGCGTAGACATGGACTATGGCTACACCTTC.

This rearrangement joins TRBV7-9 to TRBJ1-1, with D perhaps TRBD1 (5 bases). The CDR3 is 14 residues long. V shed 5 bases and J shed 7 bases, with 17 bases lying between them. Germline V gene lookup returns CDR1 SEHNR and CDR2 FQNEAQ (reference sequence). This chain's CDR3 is CASSPFTGGGEAFF. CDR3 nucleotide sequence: TGTGCCAGCAGCCCGTTCACCGGGGGAGGTGAAGCTTTCTTT. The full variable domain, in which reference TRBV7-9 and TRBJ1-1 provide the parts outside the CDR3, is DTGVSQNPRHKITKRGQNVTFRCDPISEHNRLYWYRQTLGQGPEFLTYFQNEAQLEKSRLLSDRFSAERPKGSFSTLEIQRTEQGDSAMYLCASSPFTGGGEAFFGQGTRLTVV.

The CDR3 loop reads CASSPGTRILITEAFF. The CDR3 nucleotides are TGTGCCAGCAGCCCGGGGACAAGAATCCTGATCACTGAAGCTTTCTTT. The chain joins TRBV7-2 to TRBJ1-1; a possible D gene is TRBD1 (6 bases). This CDR3 region has 16 residues. Germline V gene data show CDR1 as SGHTA and CDR2 as FQGNSA. Trimming pared 5 bases from V and 4 bases from J, leaving 20 bases between.

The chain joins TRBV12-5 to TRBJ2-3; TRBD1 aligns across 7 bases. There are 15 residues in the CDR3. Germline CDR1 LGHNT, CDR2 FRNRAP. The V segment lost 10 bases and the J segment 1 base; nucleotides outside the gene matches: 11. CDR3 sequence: CATSRDSQGTDTQYF. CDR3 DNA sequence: TGTGCTACTTCCCGGGACAGTCAAGGCACAGATACGCAGTATTTT.

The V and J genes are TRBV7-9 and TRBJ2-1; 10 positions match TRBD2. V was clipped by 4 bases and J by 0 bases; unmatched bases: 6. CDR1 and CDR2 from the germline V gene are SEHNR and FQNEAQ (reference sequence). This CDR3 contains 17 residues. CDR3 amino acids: CASSYQGLATSYNEQFF. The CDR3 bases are TGTGCCAGCAGCTACCAGGGACTAGCGACCTCCTACAATGAGCAGTTCTTC. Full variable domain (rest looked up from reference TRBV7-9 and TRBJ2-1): DTGVSQNPRHKITKRGQNVTFRCDPISEHNRLYWYRQTLGQGPEFLTYFQNEAQLEKSRLLSDRFSAERPKGSFSTLEIQRTEQGDSAMYLCASSYQGLATSYNEQFFGPGTRLTVL.